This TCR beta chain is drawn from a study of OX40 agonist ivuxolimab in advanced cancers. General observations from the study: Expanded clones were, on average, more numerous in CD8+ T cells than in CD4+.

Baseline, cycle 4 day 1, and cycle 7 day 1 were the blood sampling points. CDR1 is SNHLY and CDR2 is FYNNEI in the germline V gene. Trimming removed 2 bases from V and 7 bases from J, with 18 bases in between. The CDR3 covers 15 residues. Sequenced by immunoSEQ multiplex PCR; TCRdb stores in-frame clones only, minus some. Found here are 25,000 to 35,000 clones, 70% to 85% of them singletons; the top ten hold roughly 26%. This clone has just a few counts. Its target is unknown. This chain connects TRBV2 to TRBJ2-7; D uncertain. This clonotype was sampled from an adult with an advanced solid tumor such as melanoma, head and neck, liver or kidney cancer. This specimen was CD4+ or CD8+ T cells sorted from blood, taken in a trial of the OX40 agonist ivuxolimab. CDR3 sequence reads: CASSESAGRKREQYF. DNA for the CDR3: TGTGCCAGCAGTGAATCAGCAGGCCGTAAAAGGGAGCAGTACTTC.